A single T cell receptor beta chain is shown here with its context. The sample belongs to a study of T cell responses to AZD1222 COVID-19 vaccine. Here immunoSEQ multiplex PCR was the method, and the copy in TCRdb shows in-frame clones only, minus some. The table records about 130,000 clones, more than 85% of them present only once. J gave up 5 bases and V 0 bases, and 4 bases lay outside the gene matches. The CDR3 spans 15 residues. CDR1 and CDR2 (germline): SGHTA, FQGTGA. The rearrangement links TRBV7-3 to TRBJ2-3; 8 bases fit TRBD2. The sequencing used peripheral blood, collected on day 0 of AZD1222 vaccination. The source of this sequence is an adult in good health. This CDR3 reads CASSLTSGILDTQYF. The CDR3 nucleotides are TGTGCCAGCAGCTTAACTAGCGGGATATTAGATACGCAGTATTTT.